The entry that follows covers one T cell receptor beta chain sequence. Its antigen is still unknown. Investigators merged groups given second doses at roughly 4 or roughly 12 weeks. The repertoire was sequenced with immunoSEQ multiplex PCR; TCRdb's copy has only in-frame clones and lacks some. The sample lists 120,000 or so clones, just under 95% occurring once. The source of the sample is a study of T cell responses to AZD1222 COVID-19 vaccine. With 6 bases removed from V and 0 bases from J, the gap between germline ends came to 12 bases. From germline, CDR1 is SEHNR and CDR2 FQNEAQ (reference sequence). The CDR3 length is 15 residues. The study's findings and limits: There were mostly white British donors and more females than males, and clonal diversity was possibly underestimated.

This chain joins TRBV7-9 and TRBJ1-5; D might be TRBD1 (6 bases). This receptor was identified in an adult who received the AZD1222 COVID-19 vaccine. The starting material was peripheral blood, obtained 28 days after the second AZD1222 dose. CDR3 protein: CASSRGTASNQPQHF. CDR3 DNA: TGTGCCAGCAGTAGGGGGACGGCTAGCAATCAGCCCCAGCATTTT.